The subject of this entry is one T cell receptor beta chain. Its antigen is not identified. V dropped 2 bases and J dropped 6 bases, with 11 bases sitting between them. This CDR3 has 13 residues. Germline CDR1 is SGHKS and CDR2 is YYEKEE (reference sequence). This sample is part of a study of OX40 agonist ivuxolimab in advanced cancers. Study-wide results and caveats: Low normalized clonal expansion also occurred in some nonresponding patients. In the 0.1 to 3.0 mg/kg range, CD4+ and CD8+ blood T cells had expanded clonally by week 6.

Sequenced by immunoSEQ multiplex PCR; TCRdb stores in-frame clones only, minus some. The data show around 70,000 clones, around 80% seen once. V and J are TRBV5-5 and TRBJ1-1; no definite D call. The sequence came from an adult with an advanced solid tumor such as melanoma, head and neck, liver or kidney cancer. The sample in question was CD4+ or CD8+ T cells sorted from blood, obtained in a trial of the OX40 agonist ivuxolimab. CDR3 in amino acids: CASSFQDLAEAFF. The CDR3 DNA follows: TGTGCCAGCAGCTTCCAGGACCTTGCTGAAGCTTTCTTT.